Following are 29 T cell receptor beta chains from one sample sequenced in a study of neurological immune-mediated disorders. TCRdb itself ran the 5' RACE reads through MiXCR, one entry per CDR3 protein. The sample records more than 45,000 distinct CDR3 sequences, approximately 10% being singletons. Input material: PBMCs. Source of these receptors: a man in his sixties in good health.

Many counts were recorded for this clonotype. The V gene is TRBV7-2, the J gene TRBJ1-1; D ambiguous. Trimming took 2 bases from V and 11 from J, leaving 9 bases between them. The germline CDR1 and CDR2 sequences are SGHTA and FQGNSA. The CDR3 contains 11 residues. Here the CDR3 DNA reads TGTGCCAGCAGCTTAAGACATGAGGCTTTCTTT. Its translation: CASSLRHEAFF.

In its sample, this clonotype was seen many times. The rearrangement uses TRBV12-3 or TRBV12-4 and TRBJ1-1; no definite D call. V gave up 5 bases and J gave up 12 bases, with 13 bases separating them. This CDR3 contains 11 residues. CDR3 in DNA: TGTGCCAGCAGTACCACCCACCGTTCTTTCTTT. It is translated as CASSTTHRSFF.

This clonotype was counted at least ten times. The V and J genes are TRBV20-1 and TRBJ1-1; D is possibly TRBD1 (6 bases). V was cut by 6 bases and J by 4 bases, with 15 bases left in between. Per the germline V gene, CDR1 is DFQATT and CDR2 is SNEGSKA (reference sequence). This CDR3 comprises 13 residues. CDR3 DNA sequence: TGCAGTGCGATCAACAGGGAAAGCACTGAAGCTTTCTTT. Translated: CSAINRESTEAFF.

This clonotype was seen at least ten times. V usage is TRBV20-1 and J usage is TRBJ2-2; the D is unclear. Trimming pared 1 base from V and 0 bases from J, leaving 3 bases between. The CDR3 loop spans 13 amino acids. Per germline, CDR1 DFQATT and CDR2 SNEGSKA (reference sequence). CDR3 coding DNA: TGCAGTGCTAGAGGCACGAACACCGGGGAGCTGTTTTTT. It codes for CSARGTNTGELFF.

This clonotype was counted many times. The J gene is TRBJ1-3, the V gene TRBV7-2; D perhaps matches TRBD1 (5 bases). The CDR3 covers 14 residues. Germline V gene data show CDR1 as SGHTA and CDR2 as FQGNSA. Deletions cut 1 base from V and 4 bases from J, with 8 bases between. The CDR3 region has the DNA TGTGCCAGCAGCTTAGGGGGGATGGGAAACACCATATATTTT. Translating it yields CASSLGGMGNTIYF. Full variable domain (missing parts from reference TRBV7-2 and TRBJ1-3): GAGVSQSPSNKVTEKGKDVELRCDPISGHTALYWYRQSLGQGLEFLIYFQGNSAPDKSGLPSDRFSAERTGGSVSTLTIQRTQQEDSAVYLCASSLGGMGNTIYFGEGSWLTVV.

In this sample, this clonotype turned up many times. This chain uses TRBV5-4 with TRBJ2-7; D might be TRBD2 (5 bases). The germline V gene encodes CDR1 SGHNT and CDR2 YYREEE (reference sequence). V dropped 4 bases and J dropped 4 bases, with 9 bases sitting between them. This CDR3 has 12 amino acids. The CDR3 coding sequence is TGTGCCAGCAGCGTCGAGGGTTACGAGCAGTACTTC. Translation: CASSVEGYEQYF.

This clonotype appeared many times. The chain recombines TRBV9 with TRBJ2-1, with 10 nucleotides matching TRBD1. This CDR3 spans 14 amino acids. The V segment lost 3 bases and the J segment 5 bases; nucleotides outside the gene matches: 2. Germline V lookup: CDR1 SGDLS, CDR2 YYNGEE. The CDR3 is CASSGTGGNNEQFF. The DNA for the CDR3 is TGTGCCAGCAGCGGGACAGGGGGAAACAATGAGCAGTTCTTC.

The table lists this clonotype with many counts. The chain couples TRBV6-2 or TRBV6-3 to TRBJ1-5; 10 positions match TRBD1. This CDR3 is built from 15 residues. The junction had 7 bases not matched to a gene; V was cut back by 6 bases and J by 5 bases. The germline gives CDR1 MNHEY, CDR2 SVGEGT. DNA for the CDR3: TGTGCCAGCAGAGCAGACAGGGGGCGGGATCAGCCCCAGCATTTT. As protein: CASRADRGRDQPQHF.

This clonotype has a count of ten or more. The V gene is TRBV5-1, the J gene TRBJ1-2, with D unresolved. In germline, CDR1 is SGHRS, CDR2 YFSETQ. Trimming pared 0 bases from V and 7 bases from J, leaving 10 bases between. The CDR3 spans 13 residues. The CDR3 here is CASSLDWKTGYTF. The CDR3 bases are TGCGCCAGCAGCTTGGATTGGAAAACTGGCTACACCTTC.

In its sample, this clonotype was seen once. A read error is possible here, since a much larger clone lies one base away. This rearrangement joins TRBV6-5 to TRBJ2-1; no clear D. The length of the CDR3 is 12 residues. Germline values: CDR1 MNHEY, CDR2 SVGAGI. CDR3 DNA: TGTGTGGCCAGGTCGCGTTACAATGAGCAGTTCTTC. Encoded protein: CVARSRYNEQFF.

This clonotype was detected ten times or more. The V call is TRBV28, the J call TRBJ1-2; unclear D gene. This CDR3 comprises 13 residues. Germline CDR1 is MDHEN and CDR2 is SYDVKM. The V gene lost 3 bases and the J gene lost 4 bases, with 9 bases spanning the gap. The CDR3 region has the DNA TGTGCCAGCAGTTTTCCGGGCTTCTATGGCTACACCTTC. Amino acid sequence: CASSFPGFYGYTF.

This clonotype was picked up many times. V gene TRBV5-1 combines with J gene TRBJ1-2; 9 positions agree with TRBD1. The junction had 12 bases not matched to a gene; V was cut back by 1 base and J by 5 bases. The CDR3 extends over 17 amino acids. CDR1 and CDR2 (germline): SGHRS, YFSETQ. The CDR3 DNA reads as TGCGCCAGCAGCTTGAGGATTCGGACAGGGGATGATTATGGCTACACCTTC. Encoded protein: CASSLRIRTGDDYGYTF.

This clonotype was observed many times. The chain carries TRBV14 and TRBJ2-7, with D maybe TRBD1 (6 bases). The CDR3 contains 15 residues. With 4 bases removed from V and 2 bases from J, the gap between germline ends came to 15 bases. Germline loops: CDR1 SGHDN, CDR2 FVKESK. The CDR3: CASSRTGTSPYEQYF. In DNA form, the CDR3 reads TGTGCCAGCAGCCGTACCGGGACATCACCCTACGAGCAGTACTTC.

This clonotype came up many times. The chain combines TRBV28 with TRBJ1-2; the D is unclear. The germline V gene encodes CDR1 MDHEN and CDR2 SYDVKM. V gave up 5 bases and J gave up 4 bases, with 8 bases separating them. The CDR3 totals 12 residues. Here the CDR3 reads CASSPRAYGYTF. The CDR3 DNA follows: TGTGCCAGCAGTCCACGAGCCTATGGCTACACCTTC.

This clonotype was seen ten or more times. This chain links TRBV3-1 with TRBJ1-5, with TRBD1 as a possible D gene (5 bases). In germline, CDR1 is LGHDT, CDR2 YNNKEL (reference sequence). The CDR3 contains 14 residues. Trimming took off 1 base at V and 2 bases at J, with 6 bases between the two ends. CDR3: CASSQGGGNQPQHF. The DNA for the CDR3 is TGTGCCAGCAGCCAAGGGGGGGGCAATCAGCCCCAGCATTTT.

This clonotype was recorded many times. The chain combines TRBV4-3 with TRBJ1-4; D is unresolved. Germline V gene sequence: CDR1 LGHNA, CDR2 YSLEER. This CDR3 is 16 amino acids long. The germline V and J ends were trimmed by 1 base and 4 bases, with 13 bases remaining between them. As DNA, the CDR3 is TGCGCCAGCAGCCAAGCAGGACTTGCCTATAATGAAAAACTGTTTTTT. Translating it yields CASSQAGLAYNEKLFF.

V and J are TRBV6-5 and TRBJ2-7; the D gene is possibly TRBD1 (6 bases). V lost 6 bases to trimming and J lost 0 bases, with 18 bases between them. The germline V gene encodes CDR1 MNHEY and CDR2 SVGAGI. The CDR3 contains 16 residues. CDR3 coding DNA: TGTGCCAGCAGGGAAAAGCCGGGACACATCTCCTACGAGCAGTACTTC. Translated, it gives CASREKPGHISYEQYF.

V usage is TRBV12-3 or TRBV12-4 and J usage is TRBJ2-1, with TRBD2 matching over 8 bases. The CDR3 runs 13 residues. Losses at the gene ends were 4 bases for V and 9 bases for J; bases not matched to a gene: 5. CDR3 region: CASSSGGGLEQFF. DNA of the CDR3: TGTGCCAGCAGTTCCGGGGGGGGTCTTGAGCAGTTCTTC.

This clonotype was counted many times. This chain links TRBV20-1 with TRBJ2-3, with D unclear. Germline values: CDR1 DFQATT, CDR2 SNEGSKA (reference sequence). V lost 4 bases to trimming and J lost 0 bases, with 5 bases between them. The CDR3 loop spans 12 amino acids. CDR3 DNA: TGCAGTGCTATGGAGAGCACAGATACGCAGTATTTT. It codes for CSAMESTDTQYF.

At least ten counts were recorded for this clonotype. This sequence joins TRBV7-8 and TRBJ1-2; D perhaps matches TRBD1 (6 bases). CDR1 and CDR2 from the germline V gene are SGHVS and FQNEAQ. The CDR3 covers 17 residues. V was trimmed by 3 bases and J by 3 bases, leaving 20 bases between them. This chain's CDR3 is CASSLQDSVPGYYGYTF. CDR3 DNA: TGTGCCAGCAGCTTGCAGGACAGCGTCCCGGGGTACTATGGCTACACCTTC.

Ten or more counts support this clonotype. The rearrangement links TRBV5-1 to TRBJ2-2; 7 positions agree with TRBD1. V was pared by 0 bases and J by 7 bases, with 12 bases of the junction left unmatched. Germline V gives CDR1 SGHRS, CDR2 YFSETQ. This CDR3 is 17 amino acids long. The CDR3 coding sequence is TGCGCCAGCAGCTTGGTCCCTGACAGGGATCGAGTCGGGGAGCTGTTTTTT. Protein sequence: CASSLVPDRDRVGELFF.

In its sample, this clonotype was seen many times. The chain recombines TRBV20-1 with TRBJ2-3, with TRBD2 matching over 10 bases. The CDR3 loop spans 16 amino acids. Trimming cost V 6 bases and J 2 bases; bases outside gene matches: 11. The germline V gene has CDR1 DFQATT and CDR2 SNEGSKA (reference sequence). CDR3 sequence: CSAERASGGNTDTQYF. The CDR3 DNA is TGCAGTGCCGAGAGGGCTAGCGGGGGAAACACAGATACGCAGTATTTT.

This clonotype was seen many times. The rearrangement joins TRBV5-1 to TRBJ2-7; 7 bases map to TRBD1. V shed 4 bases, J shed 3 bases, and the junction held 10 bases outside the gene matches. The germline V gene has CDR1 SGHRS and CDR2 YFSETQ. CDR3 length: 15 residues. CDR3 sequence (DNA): TGCGCCAGCAGCCGCTCGACAGGGTTTGTCTACGAGCAGTACTTC. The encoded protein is CASSRSTGFVYEQYF.

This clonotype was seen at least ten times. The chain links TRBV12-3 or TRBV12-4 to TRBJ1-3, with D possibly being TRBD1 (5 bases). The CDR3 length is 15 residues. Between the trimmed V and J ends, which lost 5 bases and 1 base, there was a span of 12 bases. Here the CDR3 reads CASSPHGGSGNTIYF. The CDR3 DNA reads TGTGCCAGCAGTCCCCACGGGGGGTCTGGAAACACCATATATTTT.

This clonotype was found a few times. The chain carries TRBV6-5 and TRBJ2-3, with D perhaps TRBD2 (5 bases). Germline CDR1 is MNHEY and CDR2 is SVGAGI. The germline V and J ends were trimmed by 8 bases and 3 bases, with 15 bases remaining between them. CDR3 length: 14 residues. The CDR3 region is CASAALRGTDTQYF. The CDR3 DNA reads TGTGCCAGCGCCGCACTACGGGGAACAGATACGCAGTATTTT.

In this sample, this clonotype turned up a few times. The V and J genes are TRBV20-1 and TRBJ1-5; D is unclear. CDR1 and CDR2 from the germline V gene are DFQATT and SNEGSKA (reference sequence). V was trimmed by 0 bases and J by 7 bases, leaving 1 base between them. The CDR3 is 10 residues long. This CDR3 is CSAREQPQHF. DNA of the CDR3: TGCAGTGCTAGAGAACAGCCCCAGCATTTT.

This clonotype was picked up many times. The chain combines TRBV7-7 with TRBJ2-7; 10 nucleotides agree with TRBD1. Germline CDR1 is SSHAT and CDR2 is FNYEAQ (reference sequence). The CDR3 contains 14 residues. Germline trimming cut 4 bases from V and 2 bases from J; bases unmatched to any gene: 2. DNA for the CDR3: TGTGCCAGCAGCTCCGGGACAGGGGCCTACGAGCAGTACTTC. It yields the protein CASSSGTGAYEQYF.

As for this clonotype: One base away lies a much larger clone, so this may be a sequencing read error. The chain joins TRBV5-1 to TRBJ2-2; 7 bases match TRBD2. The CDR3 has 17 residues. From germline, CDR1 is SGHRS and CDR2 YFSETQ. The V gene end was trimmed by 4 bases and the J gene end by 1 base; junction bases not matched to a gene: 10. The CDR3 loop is CASSMSSRGGNTGELFF. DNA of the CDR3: TGCGCCAGCAGCATGTCCAGTCGCGGGGGGAACACCGGGGAGCTGTTTTTT.

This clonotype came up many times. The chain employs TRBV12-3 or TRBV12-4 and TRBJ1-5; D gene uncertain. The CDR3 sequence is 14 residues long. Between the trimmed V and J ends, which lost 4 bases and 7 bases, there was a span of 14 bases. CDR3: CASSSDAGGQPQHF. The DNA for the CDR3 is TGTGCCAGCAGTTCCGATGCCGGTGGACAGCCCCAGCATTTT.